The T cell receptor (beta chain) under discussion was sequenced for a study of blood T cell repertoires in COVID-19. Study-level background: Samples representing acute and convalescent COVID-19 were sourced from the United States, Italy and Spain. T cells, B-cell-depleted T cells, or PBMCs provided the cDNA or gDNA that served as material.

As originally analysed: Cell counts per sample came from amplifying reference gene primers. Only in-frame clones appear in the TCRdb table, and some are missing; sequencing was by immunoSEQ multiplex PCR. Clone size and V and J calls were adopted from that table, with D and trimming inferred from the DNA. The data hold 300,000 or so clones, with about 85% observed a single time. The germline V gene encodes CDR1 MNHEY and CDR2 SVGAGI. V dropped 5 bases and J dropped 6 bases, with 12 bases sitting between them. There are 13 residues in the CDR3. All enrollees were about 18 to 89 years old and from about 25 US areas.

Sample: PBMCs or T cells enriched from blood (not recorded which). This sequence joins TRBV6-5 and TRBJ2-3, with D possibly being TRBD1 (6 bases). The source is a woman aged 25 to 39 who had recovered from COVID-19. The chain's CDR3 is CASSKQGTDTQYF. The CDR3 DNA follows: TGTGCCAGCAGTAAACAGGGAACCGATACGCAGTATTTT.